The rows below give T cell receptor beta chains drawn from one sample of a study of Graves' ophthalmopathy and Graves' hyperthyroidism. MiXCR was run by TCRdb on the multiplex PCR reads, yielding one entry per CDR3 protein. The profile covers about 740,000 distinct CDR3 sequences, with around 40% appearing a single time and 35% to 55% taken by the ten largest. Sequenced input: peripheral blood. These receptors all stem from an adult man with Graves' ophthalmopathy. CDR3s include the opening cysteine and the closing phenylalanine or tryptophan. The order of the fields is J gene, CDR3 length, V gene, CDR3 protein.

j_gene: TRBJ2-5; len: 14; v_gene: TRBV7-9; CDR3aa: CASSVGQNEETQYF
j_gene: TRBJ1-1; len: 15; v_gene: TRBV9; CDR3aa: CASSTQNEGPTEAFF
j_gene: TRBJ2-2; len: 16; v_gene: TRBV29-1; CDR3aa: CSVGERFSLNTGELFF
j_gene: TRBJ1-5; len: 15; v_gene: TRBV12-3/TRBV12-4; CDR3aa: CASSLMAGIYQPQHF
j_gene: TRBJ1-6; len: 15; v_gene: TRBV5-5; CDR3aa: CASSKTTAYNSPLHF
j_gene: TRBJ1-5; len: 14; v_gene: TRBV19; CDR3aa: CASSIAGLVEPQHF
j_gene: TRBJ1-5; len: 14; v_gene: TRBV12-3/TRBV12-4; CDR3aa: CASTSSGGNQPQHF
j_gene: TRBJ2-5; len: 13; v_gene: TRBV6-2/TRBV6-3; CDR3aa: CASSYRRWETQYF
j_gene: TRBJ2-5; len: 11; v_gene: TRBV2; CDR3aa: CASSAGGHQYF
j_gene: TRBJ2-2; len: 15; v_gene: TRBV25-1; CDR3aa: CASSFRQPNTGELFF
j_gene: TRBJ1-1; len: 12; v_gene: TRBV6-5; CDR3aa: CASSDRITEAFF
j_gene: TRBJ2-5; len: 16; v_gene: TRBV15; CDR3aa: CATSRPVRQVQETQYF
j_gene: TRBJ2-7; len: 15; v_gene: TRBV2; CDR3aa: CASSDMSANSYEQYF
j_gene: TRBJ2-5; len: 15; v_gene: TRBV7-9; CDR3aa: CASSLGDRNQETQYF
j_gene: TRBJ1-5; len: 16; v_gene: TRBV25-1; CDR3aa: CASSEQGTGENQPQHF
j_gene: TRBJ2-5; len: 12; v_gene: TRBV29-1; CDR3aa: CSLGGVQETQYF
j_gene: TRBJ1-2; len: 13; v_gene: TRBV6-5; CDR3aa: CASSVSEVDGYTF
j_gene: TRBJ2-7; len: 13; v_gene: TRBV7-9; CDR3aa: CASSLAEDYEQYF
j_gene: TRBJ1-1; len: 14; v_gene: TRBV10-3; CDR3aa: CASTDLDWNTEAFF
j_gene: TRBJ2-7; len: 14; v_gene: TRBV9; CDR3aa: CASSHSGGSHEQYF
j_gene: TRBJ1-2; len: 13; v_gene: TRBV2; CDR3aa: CARDLGTGEGYTF
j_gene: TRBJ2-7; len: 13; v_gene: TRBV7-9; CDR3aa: CASSLDLGLEQYF
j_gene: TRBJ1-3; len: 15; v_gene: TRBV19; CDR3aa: CASIPDTHSGNTIYF
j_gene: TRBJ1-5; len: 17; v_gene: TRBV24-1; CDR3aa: CASSPHAGQANNQPQHF
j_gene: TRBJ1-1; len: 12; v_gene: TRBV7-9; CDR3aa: CASTMGGAEAFF
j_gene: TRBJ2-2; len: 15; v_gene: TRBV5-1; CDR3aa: CASSLVLASTGELFF
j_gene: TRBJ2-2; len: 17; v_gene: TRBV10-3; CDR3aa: CASSQDTPGLAAGELFF
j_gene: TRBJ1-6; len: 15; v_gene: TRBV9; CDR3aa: CASSSWGLINSPLHF